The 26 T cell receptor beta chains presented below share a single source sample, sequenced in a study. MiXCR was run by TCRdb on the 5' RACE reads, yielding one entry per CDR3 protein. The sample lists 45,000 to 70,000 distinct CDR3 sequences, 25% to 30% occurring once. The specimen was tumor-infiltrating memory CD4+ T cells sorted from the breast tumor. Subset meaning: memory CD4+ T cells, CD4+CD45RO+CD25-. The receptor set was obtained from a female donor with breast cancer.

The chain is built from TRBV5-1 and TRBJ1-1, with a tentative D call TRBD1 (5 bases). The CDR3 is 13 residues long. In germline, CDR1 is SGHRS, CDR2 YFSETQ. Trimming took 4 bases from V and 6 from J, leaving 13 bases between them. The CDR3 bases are TGCGCCAGCAGCCCGTGGGGGAGAGCTGAAGCTTTCTTT. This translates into CASSPWGRAEAFF.

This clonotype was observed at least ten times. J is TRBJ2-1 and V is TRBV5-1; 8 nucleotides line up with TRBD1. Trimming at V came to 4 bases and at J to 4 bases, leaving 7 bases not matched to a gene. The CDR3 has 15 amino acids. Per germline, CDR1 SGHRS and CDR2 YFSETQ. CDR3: CASSEDREPYNEQFF. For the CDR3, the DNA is TGCGCCAGCAGCGAGGACAGGGAACCTTACAATGAGCAGTTCTTC.

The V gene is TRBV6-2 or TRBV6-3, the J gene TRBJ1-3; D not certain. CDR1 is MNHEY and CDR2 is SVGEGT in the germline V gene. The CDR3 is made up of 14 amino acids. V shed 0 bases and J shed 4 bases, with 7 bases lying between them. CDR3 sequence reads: CASSYSRSGNTIYF. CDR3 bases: TGTGCCAGCAGTTACTCGAGAAGCGGAAACACCATATATTTT.

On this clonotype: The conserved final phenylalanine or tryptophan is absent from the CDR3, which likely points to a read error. CDR3 sequence reads: CATGTRAVSVASPLHV. The CDR3 bases are TGTGCCACGGGGACAAGGGCAGTGAGCGTTGCTTCACCCCTCCACGTT. This chain links TRBV10-3 with TRBJ1-6; D perhaps matches TRBD1 (6 bases). Trimming stripped 10 bases from V and 9 bases from J, with 25 bases between. The length of the CDR3 is 16 residues. CDR1 and CDR2 from the germline V gene are ENHRY and SYGVKD.

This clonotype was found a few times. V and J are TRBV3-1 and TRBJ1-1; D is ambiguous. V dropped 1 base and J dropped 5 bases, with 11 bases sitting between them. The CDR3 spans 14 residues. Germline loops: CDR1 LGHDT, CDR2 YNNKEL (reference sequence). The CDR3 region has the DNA TGTGCCAGCAGCCAAGGGGGAGGCAGTACTGAAGCTTTCTTT. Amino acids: CASSQGGGSTEAFF. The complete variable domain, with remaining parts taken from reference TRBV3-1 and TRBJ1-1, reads DTAVSQTPKYLVTQMGNDKSIKCEQNLGHDTMYWYKQDSKKFLKIMFSYNNKELIINETVPNRFSPKSPDKAHLNLHINSLELGDSAVYFCASSQGGGSTEAFFGQGTRLTVV.

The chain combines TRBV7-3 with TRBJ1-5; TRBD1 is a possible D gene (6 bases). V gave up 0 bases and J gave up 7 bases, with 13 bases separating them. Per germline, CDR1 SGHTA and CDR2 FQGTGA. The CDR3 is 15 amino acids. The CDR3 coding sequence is TGTGCCAGCAGCTTAACGGGGGGGCACGGCCAGCCCCAGCATTTT. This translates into CASSLTGGHGQPQHF.

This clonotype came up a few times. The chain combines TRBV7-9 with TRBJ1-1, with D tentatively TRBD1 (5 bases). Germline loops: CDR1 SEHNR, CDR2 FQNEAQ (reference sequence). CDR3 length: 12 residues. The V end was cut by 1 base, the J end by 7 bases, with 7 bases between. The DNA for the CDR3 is TGTGCCAGCAGCTTAGATACAGGTGAAGCTTTCTTT. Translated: CASSLDTGEAFF.

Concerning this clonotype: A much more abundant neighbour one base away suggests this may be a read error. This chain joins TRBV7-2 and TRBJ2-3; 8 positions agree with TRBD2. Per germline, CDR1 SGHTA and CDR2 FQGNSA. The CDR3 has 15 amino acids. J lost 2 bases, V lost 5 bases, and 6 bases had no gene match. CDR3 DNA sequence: TGTGCCAGCAGCGGCGGGACTAGAACCACAGATACGCAGTATTTT. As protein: CASSGGTRTTDTQYF.

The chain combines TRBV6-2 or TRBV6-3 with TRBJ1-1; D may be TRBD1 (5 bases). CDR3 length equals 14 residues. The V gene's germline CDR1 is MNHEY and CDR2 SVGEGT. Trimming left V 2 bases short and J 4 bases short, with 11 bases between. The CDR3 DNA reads TGTGCCAGCAGTTACGTAGGGGATCGCACTGAAGCTTTCTTT. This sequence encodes CASSYVGDRTEAFF.

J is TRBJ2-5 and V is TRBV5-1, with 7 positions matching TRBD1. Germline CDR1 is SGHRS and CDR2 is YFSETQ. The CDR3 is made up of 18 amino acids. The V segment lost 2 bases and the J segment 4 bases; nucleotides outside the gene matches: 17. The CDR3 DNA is TGCGCCAGCAGCTTTTCCGAAAATACAGGGGTGGTTGGAGAGACCCAGTACTTC. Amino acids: CASSFSENTGVVGETQYF.

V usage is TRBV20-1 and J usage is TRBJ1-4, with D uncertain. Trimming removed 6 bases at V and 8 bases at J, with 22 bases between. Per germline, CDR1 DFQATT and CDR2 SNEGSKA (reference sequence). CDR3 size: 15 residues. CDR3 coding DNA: TGCAGTGCCCCAAGTTTAGAGACCGAGTGGGAAAAACTGTTTTTT. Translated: CSAPSLETEWEKLFF.

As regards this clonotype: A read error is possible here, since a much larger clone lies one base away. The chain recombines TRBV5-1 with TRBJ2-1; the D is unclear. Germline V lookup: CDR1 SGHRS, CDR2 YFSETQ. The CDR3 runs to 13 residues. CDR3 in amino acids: CASSLEGYSEQFF. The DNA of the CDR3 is TGCGCCAGCAGCTTGGAGGGATACAGTGAGCAGTTCTTC.

CDR3 bases: TGTGCCAGCAGTTTTTCCCAGGACAGCTCTTACAATGAGCAGTTCTTC. Amino acid sequence: CASSFSQDSSYNEQFF. The chain couples TRBV27 to TRBJ2-1; D may be TRBD1 (6 bases). CDR1 is MNHEY and CDR2 is SMNVEV in the germline V gene (reference sequence). V was trimmed by 3 bases and J by 4 bases, leaving 16 bases between them. The CDR3 is 16 residues long.

This chain's CDR3 is CASSYGKETQYF. The CDR3, as DNA: TGTGCCAGCAGTTACGGCAAAGAGACCCAGTACTTC. The chain recombines TRBV6-6 with TRBJ2-5; D gene ambiguous. The CDR3 extends over 12 amino acids. Germline V gene sequence: CDR1 MNHNY, CDR2 SVGAGI (reference sequence). The ends were cut back, 2 bases at V and 3 bases at J, with 4 bases in the middle.

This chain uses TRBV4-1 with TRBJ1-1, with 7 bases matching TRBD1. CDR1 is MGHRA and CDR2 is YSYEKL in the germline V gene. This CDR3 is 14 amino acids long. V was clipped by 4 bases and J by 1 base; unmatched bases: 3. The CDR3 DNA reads TGCGCCAGCAGCCCGGGACAGCAGAACACTGAAGCTTTCTTT. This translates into CASSPGQQNTEAFF.

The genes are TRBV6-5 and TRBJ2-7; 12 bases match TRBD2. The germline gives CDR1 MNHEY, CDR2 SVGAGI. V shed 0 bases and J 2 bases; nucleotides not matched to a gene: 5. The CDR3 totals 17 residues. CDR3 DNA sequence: TGTGCCAGCAGTTACTCTCTGCGGACTAGCGGGACCTACGAGCAGTACTTC. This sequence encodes CASSYSLRTSGTYEQYF.

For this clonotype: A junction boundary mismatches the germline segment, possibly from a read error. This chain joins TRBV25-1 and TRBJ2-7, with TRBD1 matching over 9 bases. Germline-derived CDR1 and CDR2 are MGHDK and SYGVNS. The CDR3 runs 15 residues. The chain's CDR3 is CASSAQTGTGTWLIF. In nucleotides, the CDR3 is TGTGCCAGCAGTGCACAGACCGGGACAGGGACTTGGTTAATCTTC.

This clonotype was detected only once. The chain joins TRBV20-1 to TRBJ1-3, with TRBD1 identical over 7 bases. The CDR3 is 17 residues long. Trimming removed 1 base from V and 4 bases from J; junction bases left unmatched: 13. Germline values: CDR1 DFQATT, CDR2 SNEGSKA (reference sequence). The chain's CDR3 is CSARAITGAVPGNTIYF. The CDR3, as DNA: TGCAGTGCTAGAGCGATCACAGGGGCCGTACCAGGAAACACCATATATTTT.

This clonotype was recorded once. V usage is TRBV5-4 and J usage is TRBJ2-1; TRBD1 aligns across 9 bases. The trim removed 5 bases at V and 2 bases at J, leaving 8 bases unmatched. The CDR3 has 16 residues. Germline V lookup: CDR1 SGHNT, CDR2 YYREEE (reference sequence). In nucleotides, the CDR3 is TGTGCCAGCAGGGAGGGGACAGGGAGCCCCTACAATGAGCAGTTCTTC. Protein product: CASREGTGSPYNEQFF.

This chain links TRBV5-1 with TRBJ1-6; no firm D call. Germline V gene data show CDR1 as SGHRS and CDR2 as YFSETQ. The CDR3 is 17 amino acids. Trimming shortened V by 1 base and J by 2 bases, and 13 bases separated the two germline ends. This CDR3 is CASSLWGPTTYNSPLHF. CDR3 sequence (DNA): TGCGCCAGCAGCTTGTGGGGTCCGACCACCTATAATTCACCCCTCCACTTT.

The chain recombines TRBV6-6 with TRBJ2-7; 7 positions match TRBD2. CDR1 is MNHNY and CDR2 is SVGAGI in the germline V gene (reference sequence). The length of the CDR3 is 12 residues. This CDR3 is CAVSGGRTEQYF. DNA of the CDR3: TGTGCGGTATCCGGCGGGAGAACCGAGCAGTACTTC.

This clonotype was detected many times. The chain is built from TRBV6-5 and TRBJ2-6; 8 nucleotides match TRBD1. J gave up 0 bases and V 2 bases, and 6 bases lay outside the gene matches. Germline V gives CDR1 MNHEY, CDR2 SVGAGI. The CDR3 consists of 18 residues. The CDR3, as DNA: TGTGCCAGCAGTTACCGGACAGGGTCCCGCTCTGGGGCCAACGTCCTGACTTTC. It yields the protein CASSYRTGSRSGANVLTF.

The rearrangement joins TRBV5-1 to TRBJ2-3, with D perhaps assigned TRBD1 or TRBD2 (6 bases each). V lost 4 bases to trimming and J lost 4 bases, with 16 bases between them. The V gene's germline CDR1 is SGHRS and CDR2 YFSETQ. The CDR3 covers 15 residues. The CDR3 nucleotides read TGCGCCAGCAGCCTTAGGGGGGAGGAGCCAGATACGCAGTATTTT. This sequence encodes CASSLRGEEPDTQYF.

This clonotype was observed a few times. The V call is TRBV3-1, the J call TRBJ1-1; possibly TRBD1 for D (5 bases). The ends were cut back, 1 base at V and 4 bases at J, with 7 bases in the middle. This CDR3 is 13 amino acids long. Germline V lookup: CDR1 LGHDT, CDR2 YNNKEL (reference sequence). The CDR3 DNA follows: TGTGCCAGCAGCCAAGCAGGGAGCACTGAAGCTTTCTTT. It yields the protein CASSQAGSTEAFF. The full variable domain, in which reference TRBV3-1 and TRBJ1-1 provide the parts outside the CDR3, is DTAVSQTPKYLVTQMGNDKSIKCEQNLGHDTMYWYKQDSKKFLKIMFSYNNKELIINETVPNRFSPKSPDKAHLNLHINSLELGDSAVYFCASSQAGSTEAFFGQGTRLTVV.

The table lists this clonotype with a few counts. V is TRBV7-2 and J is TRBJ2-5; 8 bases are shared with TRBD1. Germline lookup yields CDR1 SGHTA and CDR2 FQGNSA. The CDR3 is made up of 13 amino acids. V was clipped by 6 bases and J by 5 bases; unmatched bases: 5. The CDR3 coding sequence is TGTGCCAGCAGTTTAAACAGGGGGGAGACCCAGTACTTC. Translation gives CASSLNRGETQYF. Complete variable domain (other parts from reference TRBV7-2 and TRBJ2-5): GAGVSQSPSNKVTEKGKDVELRCDPISGHTALYWYRQSLGQGLEFLIYFQGNSAPDKSGLPSDRFSAERTGGSVSTLTIQRTQQEDSAVYLCASSLNRGETQYFGPGTRLLVL.

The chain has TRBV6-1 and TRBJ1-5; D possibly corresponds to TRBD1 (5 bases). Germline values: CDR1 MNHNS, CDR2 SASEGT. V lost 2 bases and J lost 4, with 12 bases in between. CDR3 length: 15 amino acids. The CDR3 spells CASSETSRVNQPQHF. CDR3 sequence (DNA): TGTGCCAGCAGTGAAACCTCCAGGGTTAATCAGCCCCAGCATTTT.